These 22 T cell receptor beta chains came from one sample sequenced in a study of blood T cell repertoires in COVID-19. Measured with immunoSEQ multiplex PCR; TCRdb has only the in-frame clones, and not every one. The sample yields 100,000 to 150,000 clones, roughly 90% seen once. Sequenced sample: peripheral blood. These receptors all stem from a man in his fifties or sixties with COVID-19, enrolled during active disease.

This chain uses TRBV6-5 with TRBJ1-4; TRBD1 is a possible D gene (6 bases). CDR3 length: 15 amino acids. Germline V gives CDR1 MNHEY, CDR2 SVGAGI. With 0 bases removed from V and 7 bases from J, the gap between germline ends came to 12 bases. Here the CDR3 reads CASSYSGHDREKLFF. CDR3 DNA: TGTGCCAGCAGTTACTCGGGACACGACCGTGAAAAACTGTTTTTT.

The chain links TRBV27 to TRBJ2-1, with D perhaps TRBD2 (5 bases). Trimming removed 6 bases from V and 8 bases from J, with 14 bases in between. Germline V gene lookup returns CDR1 MNHEY and CDR2 SMNVEV (reference sequence). This CDR3 contains 13 residues. The DNA of the CDR3 is TGTGCCAGCAGCCGGCGTGGGAGCGATGAGCAGTTCTTC. Translating gives CASSRRGSDEQFF.

The rearrangement joins TRBV19 to TRBJ1-1; TRBD1 matches 8 bases. Germline CDR1 LNHDA, CDR2 SQIVND (reference sequence). The ends lost 6 bases at V and 4 bases at J; junction bases unmatched: 7. This CDR3 comprises 14 residues. The CDR3 is CASRDGQGGTEAFF. For the CDR3, the DNA is TGTGCCAGTAGGGACGGACAGGGCGGCACTGAAGCTTTCTTT.

The J gene is TRBJ1-5, the V gene TRBV7-6; 8 nucleotides match TRBD1. The CDR3 spans 15 residues. The junction had 4 bases not matched to a gene; V was cut back by 1 base and J by 5 bases. Germline V gene sequence: CDR1 SGHVS, CDR2 FNYEAQ. The chain's CDR3 is CASSLGNRGDQPQHF. CDR3 in DNA: TGTGCCAGCAGCTTAGGGAACAGGGGGGATCAGCCCCAGCATTTT. Complete variable domain (other parts from reference TRBV7-6 and TRBJ1-5): GAGVSQSPRYKVTKRGQDVALRCDPISGHVSLYWYRQALGQGPEFLTYFNYEAQQDKSGLPNDRFSAERPEGSISTLTIQRTEQRDSAMYRCASSLGNRGDQPQHFGDGTRLSIL.

This chain uses TRBV7-6 with TRBJ1-3; maybe TRBD1 (6 bases). The length of the CDR3 is 18 residues. With 6 bases removed from V and 0 bases from J, the gap between germline ends came to 21 bases. Germline V gives CDR1 SGHVS, CDR2 FNYEAQ. CDR3 nucleotide sequence: TGTGCCAGCAGGCCTTATCCCGGGACACGGAGCTCTGGAAACACCATATATTTT. Encoded protein: CASRPYPGTRSSGNTIYF.

The J gene is TRBJ1-1, the V gene TRBV24-1, with unresolved D. Germline loops: CDR1 KGHDR, CDR2 SFDVKD. With 9 bases removed from V and 8 bases from J, the gap between germline ends came to 12 bases. This CDR3 contains 11 residues. CDR3 nucleotide sequence: TGTGCCACCGAGGGCCCCGGGGAAGCTTTCTTT. Translated, it gives CATEGPGEAFF.

J is TRBJ1-1 and V is TRBV11-2; D remains unclear. CDR1 is SGHAT and CDR2 is FQNNGV in the germline V gene. V was shortened by 6 bases and J by 2 bases, with 10 bases between the two germline ends. This CDR3 contains 13 residues. The CDR3 bases are TGTGCCAGCAGTCCGGGTTTCAACACTGAAGCTTTCTTT. It is translated as CASSPGFNTEAFF.

The chain joins TRBV27 to TRBJ2-1; weak D call: TRBD1 (5 bases). Trimming stripped 6 bases from V and 0 bases from J, with 9 bases between. The V gene's germline CDR1 is MNHEY and CDR2 SMNVEV (reference sequence). This CDR3 is 14 amino acids long. The CDR3, as DNA: TGTGCCAGCAGGACAGCTAGCTCCTACAATGAGCAGTTCTTC. As protein: CASRTASSYNEQFF.

The chain couples TRBV10-3 to TRBJ1-1; D possibly corresponds to TRBD1 (5 bases). V was pared by 2 bases and J by 0 bases, with 13 bases between. This CDR3 is built from 16 residues. Germline V gives CDR1 ENHRY, CDR2 SYGVKD. This CDR3 is CAISEKLQVMNTEAFF. The CDR3 DNA follows: TGTGCCATCAGTGAGAAATTACAGGTCATGAACACTGAAGCTTTCTTT.

The rearrangement joins TRBV3-1 (or the pseudogene TRBV3-2) to TRBJ1-3, with D perhaps TRBD1 (6 bases). Trimming took 4 bases from V and 0 from J, leaving 10 bases between them. CDR1 is LGHDT and CDR2 is YNNKEL in the germline V gene (reference sequence). This CDR3 is built from 15 residues. CDR3: CASSPHRVSGNTIYF. In nucleotides, the CDR3 is TGTGCCAGCAGCCCGCACAGGGTCTCTGGAAACACCATATATTTT.

On this clone itself: Distinct nucleotide sequences in the sample also encode this CDR3. V usage is TRBV7-2 and J usage is TRBJ1-2; TRBD1 matches at 8 bases. Germline trimming cut 3 bases from V and 8 bases from J; bases unmatched to any gene: 5. CDR1 is SGHTA, CDR2 FQGNSA, per germline. The CDR3 consists of 13 residues. CDR3 amino acids: CASSFDRGGGYTF. In DNA, the CDR3 is TGTGCCAGCAGCTTCGACAGGGGAGGAGGCTACACCTTC.

Concerning this clone: Other DNA sequences in this specimen translate into the identical CDR3. CDR3 DNA: TGTGCCAGCAGCTTTCAGGTTAACACTGAAGCTTTCTTT. Translated, it gives CASSFQVNTEAFF. This rearrangement joins TRBV5-4 to TRBJ1-1, with no clear D. The germline CDR1 and CDR2 sequences are SGHNT and YYREEE (reference sequence). V lost 2 bases and J lost 2, with 7 bases in between. The CDR3 is 13 residues long.

The chain employs TRBV5-8 and TRBJ1-2; 7 bases fit TRBD1. J lost 7 bases, V lost 4 bases, and 7 bases had no gene match. Looked up from germline, CDR1 is SGHTS and CDR2 is YDEGEE. The CDR3 covers 13 residues. In DNA, the CDR3 is TGTGCCAGCAGCGCGACAGGGCTCGGTGGCTACACCTTC. Amino acids: CASSATGLGGYTF.

The chain couples TRBV5-1 to TRBJ1-1, with D maybe TRBD1 (6 bases). With 4 bases removed from V and 1 base from J, the gap between germline ends came to 17 bases. CDR3 length equals 16 residues. Germline V gene sequence: CDR1 SGHRS, CDR2 YFSETQ. Here the CDR3 DNA reads TGCGCCAGCAGCCAGATTCCGGGACACTCGAACACTGAAGCTTTCTTT. Translated, it gives CASSQIPGHSNTEAFF. Together with reference TRBV5-1 and TRBJ1-1, the CDR3 gives the full variable domain: KAGVTQTPRYLIKTRGQQVTLSCSPISGHRSVSWYQQTPGQGLQFLFEYFSETQRNKGNFPGRFSGRQFSNSRSEMNVSTLELGDSALYLCASSQIPGHSNTEAFFGQGTRLTVV.

The chain has TRBV6-2 or TRBV6-3 and TRBJ2-3; 8 bases are a match to TRBD2. The CDR3 has 16 residues. Germline-derived CDR1 and CDR2 are MNHEY and SVGEGT. Trimming cost V 4 bases and J 0 bases; bases outside gene matches: 6. The CDR3 protein is CASSSHGLASTDTQYF. CDR3 nucleotide sequence: TGTGCCAGCAGTTCTCATGGACTAGCTAGCACAGATACGCAGTATTTT.

This clone was counted between two and nine times. The rearrangement links TRBV3-1 (or the pseudogene TRBV3-2) to TRBJ1-5; D is possibly TRBD1 (5 bases). The length of the CDR3 is 12 residues. Germline V gene data show CDR1 as LGHDT and CDR2 as YNNKEL (reference sequence). Trimming took 3 bases from V and 6 from J, leaving 6 bases between them. The CDR3 DNA is TGTGCCAGCAGCCAGGGGGGTCAGCCCCAGCATTTT. The encoded protein is CASSQGGQPQHF.

The rearrangement joins TRBV19 to TRBJ1-6, with 8 nucleotides matching TRBD1. Germline V gives CDR1 LNHDA, CDR2 SQIVND (reference sequence). Losses at the gene ends were 5 bases for V and 10 bases for J; bases not matched to a gene: 13. CDR3 size: 16 residues. DNA for the CDR3: TGTGCCAGTAGTTCAACCGGGACAGGCGGGCGGTCACCCCTCCACTTT. It specifies CASSSTGTGGRSPLHF.

This chain links TRBV5-4 with TRBJ1-1; D is unclear. Germline V gives CDR1 SGHNT, CDR2 YYREEE (reference sequence). V lost 0 bases, J lost 4 bases, and 13 bases lay in between. CDR3 length: 15 amino acids. The CDR3: CASSLGSQGSTEAFF. CDR3 sequence (DNA): TGTGCCAGCAGCTTGGGGTCCCAAGGGAGCACTGAAGCTTTCTTT.

J is TRBJ2-7 and V is TRBV4-2; 7 nucleotides line up with TRBD1. V dropped 1 base and J dropped 11; count of bases not matched to a gene: 11. The V gene's germline CDR1 is LGHNA and CDR2 YNFKEQ. The CDR3 covers 14 residues. The DNA of the CDR3 is TGTGCCAGCAGCCAAGCTGGACAGGACTGGGGCAAGTACTTC. Its protein is CASSQAGQDWGKYF.

The CDR3 loop is CASSPRGGTEAFF. The CDR3 DNA reads as TGCGCCAGCAGCCCCAGAGGGGGCACTGAAGCTTTCTTT. The rearrangement uses TRBV5-1 and TRBJ1-1, with D perhaps TRBD1 (6 bases). This CDR3 contains 13 residues. The V end lost 4 bases, the J end lost 4 bases, and 11 bases lay between the germline ends. CDR1 is SGHRS and CDR2 is YFSETQ in the germline V gene.

V and J are TRBV5-1 and TRBJ1-1, with 9 bases matching TRBD1. The CDR3 spans 14 residues. V shed 9 bases and J 2 bases; nucleotides not matched to a gene: 8. CDR1 and CDR2 from the germline V gene are SGHRS and YFSETQ. The DNA for the CDR3 is TGCGCCACCCGGGACAGGGCGGGTAACACTGAAGCTTTCTTT. Translating gives CATRDRAGNTEAFF.

The V gene is TRBV7-9, the J gene TRBJ2-5; D may be TRBD2 (6 bases). Germline V gene lookup returns CDR1 SEHNR and CDR2 FQNEAQ (reference sequence). Trimming shortened V by 3 bases and J by 4 bases, and 9 bases separated the two germline ends. CDR3 length equals 13 residues. The DNA for the CDR3 is TGTGCCAGCAGCTTCTTGGGAGGAGAGACCCAGTACTTC. Its translation is CASSFLGGETQYF. The entire variable domain, with the rest obtained from reference TRBV7-9 and TRBJ2-5, is as follows: DTGVSQNPRHKITKRGQNVTFRCDPISEHNRLYWYRQTLGQGPEFLTYFQNEAQLEKSRLLSDRFSAERPKGSFSTLEIQRTEQGDSAMYLCASSFLGGETQYFGPGTRLLVL.